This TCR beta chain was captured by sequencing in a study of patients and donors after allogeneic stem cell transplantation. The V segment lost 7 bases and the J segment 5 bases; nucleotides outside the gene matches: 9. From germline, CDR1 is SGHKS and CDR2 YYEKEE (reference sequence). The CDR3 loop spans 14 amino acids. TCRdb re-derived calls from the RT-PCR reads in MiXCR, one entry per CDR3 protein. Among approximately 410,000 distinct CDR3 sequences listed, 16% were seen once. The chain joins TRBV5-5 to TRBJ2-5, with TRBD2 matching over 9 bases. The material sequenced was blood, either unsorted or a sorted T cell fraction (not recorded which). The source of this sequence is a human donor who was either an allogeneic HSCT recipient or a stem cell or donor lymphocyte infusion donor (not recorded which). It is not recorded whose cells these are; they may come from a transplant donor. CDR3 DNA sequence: TGTGCCAGCGTATCCCCTAGCGGGGTCGAGACCCAGTACTTC. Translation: CASVSPSGVETQYF.